This T cell receptor (beta chain) was obtained from a study of early T cells in non-severe SARS-CoV-2 infection. Study details: With bulk RNA from unsorted whole blood as input, sequencing yielded unpaired chains. Whole-study results and caveats: The VDJdb matching leaned toward anti-spike CD8 responses and overlooked private and CD4 specificities.

The CDR3 consists of 14 residues. Germline V gives CDR1 SQVTM, CDR2 ANQGSEA. The V gene end was trimmed by 8 bases and the J gene end by 3 bases; junction bases not matched to a gene: 10. Unique molecular identifiers were attached to individual cDNA molecules. TCRdb itself ran the 5' RACE reads through MiXCR, one entry per CDR3 protein. The sample includes about 70,000 distinct CDR3 sequences, about 5% of them seen just once. At least ten counts were recorded for this clonotype. Its specificity is not known. The specimen comprised whole blood, sampled at baseline. This receptor was obtained from an adult who was a healthcare worker with PCR-confirmed SARS-CoV-2 infection or an uninfected control (not recorded which). V is TRBV29-1 and J is TRBJ2-1, with TRBD2 identical over 7 bases. The CDR3 DNA reads TGCAGCTCCCGAGGCGGGGGAGGCTACAATGAGCAGTTCTTC. Amino acids: CSSRGGGGYNEQFF.